The entry that follows covers one T cell receptor beta chain sequence. This clone was seen repeatedly, ten times or more. It has no known antigen specificity. No much larger clone is present one base from it, and per-base qualities are unavailable. The CDR3 starts with the cysteine, ends with the phenylalanine, and has 13 residues. The sequence is cut down to CDR3 DNA, 39 bases in frame from base 1. For CDR1 and CDR2, the germline V gene lists ENHRY and SYGVKD. V was cut back by 8 bases and J by 4 bases, leaving a gap of 14 bases between them. Before undergoing thyroid surgery, none of the patients had been given any kind of treatment. Using T-cell receptor beta sequencing, the study looked back at clinical samples from patients collected from the early 2010s to the late 2010s. This sample is drawn from a study of metastatic and nonmetastatic thyroid tumors (TCRdb year 2020). For the wider study: For patients with malignant and with benign thyroid disease, the researchers compared repertoires between peripheral blood samples and tumor or nodule tissue samples. What the research found in general, with its limitations: In both blood and tumor samples, malignant tumors were reported to have significantly higher TCR beta diversity than benign nodules.

Library prep was done by PCR. TCRdb shows the sequencer as Illumina HiSeq 4000. High-throughput sequencing was used to profile the CDR3 region of the TCR beta-chain in every patient. Under the source paper's analysis protocol: Drawing on CDR3 differences between clinicopathological groups, the researchers built a classifier meant to tell apart patients with distant-metastatic papillary thyroid cancer. To measure repertoire diversity the researchers used the Shannon index, while the Morisita-Horn index served to gauge how similar the tumor and blood repertoires were. TCRdb reanalyzed the raw reads on its own, using fastp at Q25 for trimming and MiXCR for clone calling, and kept in-frame beta chains. The V and J calls, along with clone size, are taken from TCRdb and not from the paper's own processing. The sample table lists about 85,000 clones, 8.6% of them with a count of one. The ten most abundant clones make up more than 8% of the sample.

The origin of this receptor is a female donor with papillary thyroid cancer or a benign thyroid nodule (not recorded which). Some clones in this sample may be carry-over from other donors' samples. Sequences were obtained from blood. The chain is assembled from TRBV10-3 and TRBJ1-1, with a weak D call of TRBD1 (5 bases match). The nucleotides are TGTGCCATCTCCCGCGGGGGGACCACTGAAGCTTTCTTT. This translates into CAISRGGTTEAFF.